The source of this TCR beta chain is a study of T cells expressing NK-cell markers. TCRdb re-called the 5' RACE reads, yielding one record per CDR3 amino acid sequence without DNA. This sample contains about 260,000 distinct CDR3 sequences. Germline CDR1 is LGHNA and CDR2 is YSLEER. The CDR3 totals 14 residues. The sequenced sample consisted of blood T cells: a sorted CD56 or NKG2C T cell subset, CD4+ or CD8+ T cells, or bulk PBMC T cells (not recorded which). The chain carries TRBV4-3 and TRBJ2-5. The sequence was obtained from a woman between 18 and 70 years old in good health. The CDR3 is CASSPLRGQETQYF.